This T cell receptor beta chain was recovered during a study of cytomegalovirus exposure and HLA in healthy donors. Study-wide points: Because they were indistinguishable, some V segments, including TRBV6-2 and TRBV6-3, were excluded. Later findings reportedly placed an Asian-associated ancestry cluster below the roughly 670-donor mean for N-insertions.

60 Vbeta and 13 Jbeta primers were used in PCR. Sequencing used immunoSEQ multiplex PCR; TCRdb keeps in-frame clones, though not all of them. The sample lists about 120,000 clones; 80% to 85% were seen once. Concerning this clone: No antigen is known for it.

There are 15 residues in the CDR3. Germline CDR1 reads ENHRY; CDR2 reads SYGVKD. The germline V and J ends were trimmed by 3 bases and 4 bases, with 16 bases remaining between them. The TCR originated in a woman between 40 and 55 years old in good health and CMV-seronegative. The chain has TRBV10-3 and TRBJ2-7; weak D call: TRBD2 (7 bases). Sequencing used PBMCs. The CDR3 nucleotides read TGTGCCATCAGTGACCAGGAGGGGGGGCGGTACGAGCAGTACTTC. As protein: CAISDQEGGRYEQYF.